These 25 T cell receptor beta chains share one sample of origin, sequenced in a study of shared clonotypes between healthy human individuals. Produced via immunoSEQ multiplex PCR; TCRdb's table is partial and in-frame only. Here the sample spans roughly 700,000 clones, 90% being singletons. Sequences were obtained from memory CD8+ T cells from PBMCs. Sample subset: CD45RO+ cells pooled with CCR7-negative TemRA cells. Source of these receptors: a man younger than 30 in good health. Some clones in this sample may be carry-over from other donors' samples.

This clone was picked up a small number of times. This chain joins TRBV19 and TRBJ1-5; D is undetermined. Between the trimmed V and J ends, which lost 3 bases and 6 bases, there was a span of 15 bases. CDR3 length equals 15 residues. Germline V lookup: CDR1 LNHDA, CDR2 SQIVND (reference sequence). The DNA of the CDR3 is TGTGCCAGTAGTATTCCATCCGGGTTTAGTCAGCCCCAGCATTTT. The encoded protein is CASSIPSGFSQPQHF.

The sample holds one count of this clone. This rearrangement joins TRBV27 to TRBJ1-5; 7 bases are shared with TRBD1. The germline CDR1 and CDR2 sequences are MNHEY and SMNVEV (reference sequence). The length of the CDR3 is 14 residues. J lost 6 bases, V lost 5 bases, and 7 bases had no gene match. The CDR3 coding sequence is TGTGCCAGCAGTCCGACAGGGTATGTTCAGCCCCAGCATTTT. This sequence encodes CASSPTGYVQPQHF.

This clone was detected once. The V gene is TRBV11-1, the J gene TRBJ2-1; weak D call: TRBD2 (5 bases). Germline CDR1 SGHAT, CDR2 FQDESV (reference sequence). The CDR3 is made up of 16 amino acids. Deletions cut 5 bases from V and 3 bases from J, with 17 bases between. This chain's CDR3 is CASSPSGSWGYNEQFF. The CDR3 coding sequence is TGTGCCAGCAGCCCGTCGGGGTCGTGGGGCTACAATGAGCAGTTCTTC.

Only a few counts were recorded for this clone. The DNA for the CDR3 is TGTGCCAGCAGCTGGGGGCTGGGGACTGAAGCTTTCTTT. It specifies CASSWGLGTEAFF. The rearrangement uses TRBV14 and TRBJ1-1, with D possibly matching TRBD1 (6 bases). There are 13 residues in the CDR3. V lost 5 bases, J lost 5 bases, and 12 bases lay in between. CDR1 and CDR2 (germline): SGHDN, FVKESK. Full variable domain (rest looked up from reference TRBV14 and TRBJ1-1): EAGVTQFPSHSVIEKGQTVTLRCDPISGHDNLYWYRRVMGKEIKFLLHFVKESKQDESGMPNNRFLAERTGGTYSTLKVQPAELEDSGVYFCASSWGLGTEAFFGQGTRLTVV.

This clone was found once. This sequence joins TRBV6-6 and TRBJ1-5, with D uncertain. V was clipped by 0 bases and J by 0 bases, with 9 bases between them. CDR1 MNHNY and CDR2 SVGAGI come from the germline V gene (reference sequence). The CDR3 is made up of 16 amino acids. The CDR3 nucleotides are TGTGCCAGCAGTTACTCGAAGCATCCTAGCAATCAGCCCCAGCATTTT. Encoded protein: CASSYSKHPSNQPQHF.

Worth noting for this clone: The same CDR3 arises from other DNA sequences in this sample as well. V usage is TRBV9 and J usage is TRBJ2-7; TRBD2 is a possible D gene (5 bases). The V end lost 3 bases, the J end lost 4 bases, and 8 bases lay between the germline ends. The CDR3 has 12 residues. Germline V gene data show CDR1 as SGDLS and CDR2 as YYNGEE. The CDR3 DNA reads TGTGCCAGCAGCGCCGGCGGGTACGAGCAGTACTTC. This translates into CASSAGGYEQYF.

The genes are TRBV5-5 and TRBJ2-3, with 9 bases identical to TRBD1. The CDR3 is made up of 16 amino acids. The junction had 10 bases not matched to a gene; V was cut back by 5 bases and J by 3 bases. Germline assignment: CDR1 SGHKS and CDR2 YYEKEE (reference sequence). Here the CDR3 DNA reads TGTGCCAGCAGGGATCGACAGGGGGAGAAGACAGATACGCAGTATTTT. Its translation is CASRDRQGEKTDTQYF.

The CDR3 is CASSQDMGRNYGYTF. Written as DNA, the CDR3 is TGCGCCAGCAGCCAAGACATGGGCAGGAACTATGGCTACACCTTC. This chain joins TRBV4-3 and TRBJ1-2, with D unresolved. Trimming pared 0 bases from V and 2 bases from J, leaving 10 bases between. The germline V gene encodes CDR1 LGHNA and CDR2 YSLEER. The CDR3 is made up of 15 amino acids.

The V gene is TRBV7-9, the J gene TRBJ2-7; 8 positions agree with TRBD1. Per germline, CDR1 SEHNR and CDR2 FQNEAQ (reference sequence). The CDR3 loop spans 17 amino acids. Germline trimming cut 3 bases from V and 2 bases from J; bases unmatched to any gene: 12. CDR3 bases: TGTGCCAGCAGCTTTCTCACGGTCGGGACAGGACCCTACGAGCAGTACTTC. Amino acid sequence: CASSFLTVGTGPYEQYF. Using reference TRBV7-9 and TRBJ2-7 for the parts outside the CDR3, the full variable domain is DTGVSQNPRHKITKRGQNVTFRCDPISEHNRLYWYRQTLGQGPEFLTYFQNEAQLEKSRLLSDRFSAERPKGSFSTLEIQRTEQGDSAMYLCASSFLTVGTGPYEQYFGPGTRLTVT.

DNA of the CDR3: TGCGCCAGCACCGGGACAGGGGTGGGAGAGACCCAGTACTTC. Encoded protein: CASTGTGVGETQYF. The chain is built from TRBV5-1 and TRBJ2-5; 10 bases align to TRBD1. CDR3 size: 14 residues. Germline trimming cut 6 bases from V and 4 bases from J; bases unmatched to any gene: 6. The germline V gene has CDR1 SGHRS and CDR2 YFSETQ.

V gene TRBV7-9 combines with J gene TRBJ1-5, with TRBD1 matching over 7 bases. V lost 1 base to trimming and J lost 5 bases; unmatched junction nucleotides: 5. The germline V gene has CDR1 SEHNR and CDR2 FQNEAQ (reference sequence). The CDR3 spans 15 residues. The CDR3 DNA reads as TGTGCCAGCAGCTTAGGTACAGGGGATCATCAGCCCCAGCATTTT. This gives the protein CASSLGTGDHQPQHF.

The J gene is TRBJ1-1, the V gene TRBV28; D gene unclear. CDR1 is MDHEN, CDR2 SYDVKM, per germline. Between the trimmed V and J ends, which lost 6 bases and 3 bases, there was a span of 17 bases. The CDR3 covers 15 residues. CDR3 sequence (DNA): TGTGCCAGCAGCTCCCCGGGGTGGAGGGACACTGAAGCTTTCTTT. As protein: CASSSPGWRDTEAFF.

J is TRBJ2-7 and V is TRBV28; possibly TRBD1 or TRBD2 for D (5 bases each). This CDR3 has 15 amino acids. V was clipped by 4 bases and J by 2 bases, with 15 bases between them. The germline V gene encodes CDR1 MDHEN and CDR2 SYDVKM. The CDR3 DNA reads as TGTGCCAGCAGTTCCGGGACGGCTCGCCCCTACGAGCAGTACTTC. Translation gives CASSSGTARPYEQYF.

This clone was found once. The CDR3 here is CASSPDRRTGTLTNTGELFF. The CDR3 DNA reads TGTGCCAGTAGTCCCGACCGGAGGACAGGAACACTTACCAACACCGGGGAGCTGTTTTTT. The chain uses TRBV19 and TRBJ2-2, with 7 positions matching TRBD1. Germline V gene data show CDR1 as LNHDA and CDR2 as SQIVND (reference sequence). With V trimmed by 5 bases and J by 2 bases, 20 bases remained unmatched. This CDR3 spans 20 amino acids.

This sequence joins TRBV6-1 and TRBJ2-3, with 7 bases that match TRBD1. Germline CDR1 MNHNS, CDR2 SASEGT. CDR3 length: 16 amino acids. V lost 2 bases and J lost 1; bases outside the gene matches: 6. The chain's CDR3 is CASSEWYRGRTDTQYF. DNA for the CDR3: TGTGCCAGCAGTGAATGGTACAGGGGACGCACAGATACGCAGTATTTT.

This chain joins TRBV27 and TRBJ1-1, with 9 bases aligning to TRBD1. J lost 5 bases, V lost 6 bases, and 10 bases had no gene match. Germline V CDR1 and CDR2: MNHEY, SMNVEV (reference sequence). This CDR3 is built from 15 residues. CDR3 bases: TGTGCCAGCAGCTGGCACAGGGGGCTCGGAACTGAAGCTTTCTTT. It encodes CASSWHRGLGTEAFF.

The chain couples TRBV5-1 to TRBJ2-1; D may be TRBD2 (6 bases). The CDR3 runs to 16 residues. V was pared by 0 bases and J by 5 bases, with 15 bases between. The V gene's germline CDR1 is SGHRS and CDR2 YFSETQ. The CDR3 DNA reads as TGCGCCAGCAGCTTGGACAGAGTGGGGGGTAACAATGAGCAGTTCTTC. Translation: CASSLDRVGGNNEQFF.

The CDR3 sequence is CASSLILAGGPGEQYF. The CDR3 DNA follows: TGTGCCAGCAGCCTGATACTAGCGGGAGGGCCCGGCGAGCAGTACTTC. The chain couples TRBV27 to TRBJ2-7; 13 bases match TRBD2. Germline CDR1 MNHEY, CDR2 SMNVEV (reference sequence). V was pared by 6 bases and J by 6 bases, with 11 bases of the junction left unmatched. The CDR3 runs 16 residues.

This chain connects TRBV5-5 to TRBJ2-7; D is unresolved. CDR1 and CDR2 from the germline V gene are SGHKS and YYEKEE (reference sequence). Trimming removed 4 bases from V and 0 bases from J, with 11 bases in between. The CDR3 sequence is 14 residues long. Written as DNA, the CDR3 is TGTGCCAGCAGCATTCAACAGAGCTCCTACGAGCAGTACTTC. Its protein is CASSIQQSSYEQYF.

The chain carries TRBV10-3 and TRBJ2-7; TRBD2 matches at 8 bases. The ends lost 5 bases at V and 0 bases at J; junction bases unmatched: 12. CDR1 is ENHRY, CDR2 SYGVKD, per germline. There are 17 residues in the CDR3. CDR3 in amino acids: CAISIKPPGTSSYEQYF. Written as DNA, the CDR3 is TGTGCCATCAGTATAAAACCCCCCGGGACTAGCTCCTACGAGCAGTACTTC.

V gene TRBV12-5 combines with J gene TRBJ2-1; D is possibly TRBD2 (6 bases). This CDR3 comprises 15 residues. The germline V and J ends were trimmed by 1 base and 6 bases, with 13 bases remaining between them. Germline-derived CDR1 and CDR2 are LGHNT and FRNRAP. The CDR3 sequence is CASGLGPGGFNEQFF. In DNA form, the CDR3 reads TGTGCTAGTGGTTTGGGACCCGGAGGGTTCAATGAGCAGTTCTTC.

The chain couples TRBV5-5 to TRBJ2-5; D is ambiguous. There are 15 residues in the CDR3. Germline V CDR1 and CDR2: SGHKS, YYEKEE (reference sequence). Trimming pared 0 bases from V and 5 bases from J, leaving 14 bases between. Here the CDR3 DNA reads TGTGCCAGCAGCTTGGGACGGAACAGTGGGGAGACCCAGTACTTC. Amino acids: CASSLGRNSGETQYF.

V gene TRBV5-6 combines with J gene TRBJ2-1; possible D gene TRBD1, 6 bases. V lost 6 bases and J lost 0, with 10 bases in between. This CDR3 has 14 residues. The germline gives CDR1 SGHDT, CDR2 YYEEEE. The CDR3: CASTLGGSYNEQFF. The CDR3 coding sequence is TGTGCCAGCACCCTAGGGGGCTCCTACAATGAGCAGTTCTTC.

This rearrangement joins TRBV27 to TRBJ1-4; perhaps TRBD1 as D (5 bases). The germline gives CDR1 MNHEY, CDR2 SMNVEV (reference sequence). Between the trimmed V and J ends, which lost 1 base and 3 bases, there was a span of 15 bases. The CDR3 spans 17 residues. The CDR3 region is CASSLLGRLAANEKLFF. In DNA form, the CDR3 reads TGTGCCAGCAGTTTATTGGGGCGGCTGGCGGCTAATGAAAAACTGTTTTTT.

About this clone: This same CDR3 is encoded by further DNA sequences in the sample. The chain combines TRBV9 with TRBJ1-2; D uncertain. The V gene lost 4 bases and the J gene lost 2 bases, with 9 bases spanning the gap. The germline gives CDR1 SGDLS, CDR2 YYNGEE. CDR3 length: 13 residues. In nucleotides, the CDR3 is TGTGCCAGCAGCCCAGGCGGCAACTATGGCTACACCTTC. Its translation: CASSPGGNYGYTF.